This TCR beta chain was profiled in a study of blood T cell repertoires in COVID-19. Assay: immunoSEQ multiplex PCR; the TCRdb copy retains only in-frame clones and omits some. In the table there are about 200,000 clones, around 88% of which are singletons. There are 13 residues in the CDR3. V shed 3 bases, J shed 10 bases, and the junction held 8 bases outside the gene matches. Sequenced input: PBMCs or T cells enriched from blood (not recorded which). The TCR sequence derives from a man aged 35 to 55 with acute COVID-19. The chain employs TRBV12-3 or TRBV12-4 and TRBJ1-1, with 7 bases matching TRBD1. The CDR3 spells CASSFMETGRAFF. The CDR3 bases are TGTGCCAGCAGTTTCATGGAGACAGGGCGAGCTTTCTTT.